This is a list of T cell receptor beta chains from one sample in a study of identical twins. MiXCR, applied by TCRdb to the 5' RACE reads, yields one record per CDR3 protein. The table includes about 920,000 distinct CDR3 sequences, about 12% detected once. The sample was also reused in another study, on yellow fever vaccine responses in identical twins.

The sequenced sample consisted of PBMCs. These receptors were obtained from a woman aged 18-35 years in good health. Each CDR3 is given with its conserved first and last residue. Fields, in order: clone size, V gene, J gene, D gene, CDR3 protein, CDR3 DNA. The D gene is left open where the match is weak. Part of the rows lack a size; the others show once, few, many or a class for expanded clones.

NA	TRBV9	TRBJ2-3	TRBD2	CASSLTRLAGYTDTQYF	TGTGCCAGCAGCCTAACCAGACTAGCGGGGTACACAGATACGCAGTATTTT
NA	TRBV6-1	TRBJ1-1	NA	CASTRSELNTEAFF	TGTGCCAGCACCAGGTCTGAGTTGAACACTGAAGCTTTCTTT
many	TRBV12-3/TRBV12-4	TRBJ1-1	NA	CASSFSMGWEAFF	TGTGCCAGCAGTTTCTCGATGGGCTGGGAAGCTTTCTTT
many	TRBV9	TRBJ2-1	NA	CASSVAAASYNEQFF	TGTGCCAGCAGCGTAGCTGCGGCTTCCTACAATGAGCAGTTCTTC
few	TRBV4-1	TRBJ1-2	NA	CASSQPPDTYGYTF	TGCGCCAGCAGCCAACCCCCGGACACCTATGGCTACACCTTC
many	TRBV3-1	TRBJ1-3	NA	CASSQDTRRSSGNTIYF	TGTGCCAGCAGCCAAGATACACGTAGATCCTCTGGAAACACCATATATTTT
many	TRBV29-1	TRBJ1-1	NA	CSVELPREVSGEAFF	TGCAGCGTTGAACTCCCTAGGGAGGTATCAGGTGAAGCTTTCTTT
NA	TRBV12-3/TRBV12-4	TRBJ2-3	TRBD1	CASSSYRGLYTDTQYF	TGTGCCAGCAGTTCCTACAGGGGGCTTTACACAGATACGCAGTATTTT
few	TRBV10-1	TRBJ1-1	NA	CASSDPAGTEAFF	TGCGCCAGCAGTGACCCCGCCGGGACTGAAGCTTTCTTT
few	TRBV12-3/TRBV12-4	TRBJ1-5	NA	CASSLGAGDNQPQHF	TGTGCCAGCAGTTTAGGCGCGGGGGACAATCAGCCCCAGCATTTT
NA	TRBV5-6	TRBJ2-7	NA	CASSKHAYEQYF	TGTGCCAGCAGCAAACACGCTTACGAGCAGTACTTC
many	TRBV5-1	TRBJ2-2	NA	CASSFQGSTNTGELFF	TGCGCCAGCAGCTTTCAGGGATCGACGAACACCGGGGAGCTGTTTTTT
NA	TRBV29-1	TRBJ2-1	NA	CSVEGGWGAYNEQFF	TGCAGCGTTGAAGGGGGTTGGGGGGCCTACAATGAGCAGTTCTTC
few	TRBV10-3	TRBJ2-7	NA	CAISDYGEGALEQYF	TGTGCCATCAGTGACTACGGCGAAGGAGCACTGGAGCAGTACTTC
few	TRBV25-1	TRBJ1-1	NA	CASSEYGGDTEAFF	TGTGCCAGCAGTGAATATGGGGGGGACACTGAAGCTTTCTTT
few	TRBV29-1	TRBJ2-1	TRBD2	CSVGASGGVDEQFF	TGCAGCGTTGGGGCTAGCGGGGGGGTAGATGAGCAGTTCTTC
NA	TRBV5-1	TRBJ1-1	TRBD1	CASGVGGIVTEAFF	TGCGCCAGCGGCGTAGGGGGCATCGTCACTGAAGCTTTCTTT
NA	TRBV6-1	TRBJ1-1	NA	CASSEYYSSRNTEAFF	TGTGCCAGCAGTGAATACTACAGTTCCAGAAACACTGAAGCTTTCTTT
many	TRBV2	TRBJ1-2	NA	CASSEANSYGYTF	TGTGCCAGCAGTGAAGCGAACAGCTATGGCTACACCTTC
NA	TRBV20-1	TRBJ1-6	NA	CSASLGPPNSPLHF	TGCAGTGCTAGTCTTGGGCCGCCTAATTCACCCCTCCACTTT
many	TRBV7-2	TRBJ2-1	TRBD2	CASRTNGLAGGMFF	TGTGCCAGCAGAACAAACGGGCTAGCGGGAGGGATGTTCTTC
few	TRBV20-1	TRBJ2-7	NA	CSARDLGQSRYF	TGCAGTGCTAGAGATTTAGGCCAGAGTCGGTACTTC
few	TRBV12-5	TRBJ2-1	NA	CASGLVSRRHEQFF	TGTGCTAGTGGTTTGGTAAGTAGACGGCATGAGCAGTTCTTC
once	TRBV19	TRBJ2-3	TRBD2	CASSIPSGRTSYTQYF	TGTGCCAGTAGTATCCCTAGCGGGAGGACCTCCTATACGCAGTATTTT